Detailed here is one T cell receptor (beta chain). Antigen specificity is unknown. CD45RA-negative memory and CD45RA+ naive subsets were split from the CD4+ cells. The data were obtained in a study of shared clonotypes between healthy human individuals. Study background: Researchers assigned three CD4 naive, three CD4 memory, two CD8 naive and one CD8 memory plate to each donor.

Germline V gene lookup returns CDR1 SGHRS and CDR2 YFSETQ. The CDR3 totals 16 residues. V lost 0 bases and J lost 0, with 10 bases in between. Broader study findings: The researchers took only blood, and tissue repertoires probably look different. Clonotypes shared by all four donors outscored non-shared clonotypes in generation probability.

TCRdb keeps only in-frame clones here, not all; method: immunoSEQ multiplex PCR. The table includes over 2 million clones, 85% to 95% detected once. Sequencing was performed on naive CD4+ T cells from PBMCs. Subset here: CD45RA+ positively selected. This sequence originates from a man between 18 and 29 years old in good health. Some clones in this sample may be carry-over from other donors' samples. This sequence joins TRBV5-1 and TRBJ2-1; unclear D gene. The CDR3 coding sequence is TGCGCCAGCAGCTTGGGGCCGACTGGCTCCTACAATGAGCAGTTCTTC. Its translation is CASSLGPTGSYNEQFF.